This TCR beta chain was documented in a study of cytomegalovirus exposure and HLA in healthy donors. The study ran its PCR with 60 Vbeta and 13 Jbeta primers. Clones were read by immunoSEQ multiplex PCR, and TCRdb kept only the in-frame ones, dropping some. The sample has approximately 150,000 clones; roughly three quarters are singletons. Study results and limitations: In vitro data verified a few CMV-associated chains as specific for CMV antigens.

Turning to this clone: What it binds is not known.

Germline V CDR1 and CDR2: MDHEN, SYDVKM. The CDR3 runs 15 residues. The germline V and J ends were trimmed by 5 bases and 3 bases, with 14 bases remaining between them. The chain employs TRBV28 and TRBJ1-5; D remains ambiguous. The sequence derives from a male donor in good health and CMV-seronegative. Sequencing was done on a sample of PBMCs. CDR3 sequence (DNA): TGTGCCAGCAGTAGGCCCGGGGAACTCAATCAGCCCCAGCATTTT. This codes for CASSRPGELNQPQHF.